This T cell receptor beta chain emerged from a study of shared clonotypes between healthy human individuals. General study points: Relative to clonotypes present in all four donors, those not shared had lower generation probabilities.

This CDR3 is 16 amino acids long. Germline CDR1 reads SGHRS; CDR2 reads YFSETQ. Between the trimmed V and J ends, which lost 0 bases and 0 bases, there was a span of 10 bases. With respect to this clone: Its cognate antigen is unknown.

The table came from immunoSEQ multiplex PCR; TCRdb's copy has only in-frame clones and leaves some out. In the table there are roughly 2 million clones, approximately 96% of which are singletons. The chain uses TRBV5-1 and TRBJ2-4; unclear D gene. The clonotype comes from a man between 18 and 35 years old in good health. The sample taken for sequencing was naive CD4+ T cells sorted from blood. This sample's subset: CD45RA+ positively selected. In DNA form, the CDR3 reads TGCGCCAGCAGCTTGGAGGGTGGGCTAGCCAAAAACATTCAGTACTTC. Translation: CASSLEGGLAKNIQYF.